The TCR beta chain described here comes from a study of regulatory T cells in long-lasting Graves disease. The sample's time point: newly diagnosed GD, antithyroid drugs for less than 3 months. The TCR library was prepared using RNA isolated from PBMCs. The CDR3 extends over 10 amino acids. Between the trimmed V and J ends, which lost 6 bases and 5 bases, there was a span of 8 bases. Per the germline V gene, CDR1 is DFQATT and CDR2 is SNEGSKA (reference sequence). Sequencing libraries for TCR beta were prepared with iRepertoire HTBI primers and Arm-PCR of CDR3 regions. Each CDR3 protein gets one entry after TCRdb re-called the multiplex PCR reads with MiXCR. Of 530,000 or so distinct CDR3 sequences in the sample, 15% to 20% were seen once. This clonotype has a handful of counts. The sample also formed part of further work on T cells in Graves' hyperthyroidism and ophthalmopathy.

The sequences come from peripheral blood mononuclear cells (PBMCs), collected at new diagnosis, from a patient treated with antithyroid drugs. The TCR was taken from a young man with Graves disease. This rearrangement joins TRBV20-1 to TRBJ2-7; TRBD2 is a possible D gene (6 bases). The CDR3, as DNA: TGCAGTGCGGGGACTCACGAGCAGTACTTC. Its translation is CSAGTHEQYF.